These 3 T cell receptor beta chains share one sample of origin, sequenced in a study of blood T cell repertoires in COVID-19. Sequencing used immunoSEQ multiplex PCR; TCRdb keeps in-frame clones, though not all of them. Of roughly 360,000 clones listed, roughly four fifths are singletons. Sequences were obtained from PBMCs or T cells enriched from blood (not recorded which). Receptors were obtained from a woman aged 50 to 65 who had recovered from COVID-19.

CDR3: CASSSFNYGYTF. CDR3 DNA: TGTGCCAGCAGTTCTTTTAACTATGGCTACACCTTC. The rearrangement joins TRBV6-2 or TRBV6-3 to TRBJ1-2; no clear D gene. Trimming took 4 bases from V and 1 from J, leaving 4 bases between them. In germline, CDR1 is MNHEY, CDR2 SVGEGT. This CDR3 spans 12 amino acids.

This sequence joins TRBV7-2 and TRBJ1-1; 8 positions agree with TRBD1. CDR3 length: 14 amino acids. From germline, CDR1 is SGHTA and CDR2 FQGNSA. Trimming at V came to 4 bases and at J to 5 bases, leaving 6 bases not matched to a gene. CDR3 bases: TGTGCCAGCAGCTCACAGGGGGAAGTGACTGAAGCTTTCTTT. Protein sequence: CASSSQGEVTEAFF. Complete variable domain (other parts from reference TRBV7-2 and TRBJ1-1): GAGVSQSPSNKVTEKGKDVELRCDPISGHTALYWYRQSLGQGLEFLIYFQGNSAPDKSGLPSDRFSAERTGGSVSTLTIQRTQQEDSAVYLCASSSQGEVTEAFFGQGTRLTVV.

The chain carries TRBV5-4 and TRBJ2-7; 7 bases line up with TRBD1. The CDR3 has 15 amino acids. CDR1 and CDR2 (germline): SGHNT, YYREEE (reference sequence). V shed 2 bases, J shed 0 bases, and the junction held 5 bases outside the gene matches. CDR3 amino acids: CASSFEGARSYEQYF. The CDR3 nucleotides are TGTGCCAGCAGCTTTGAGGGGGCCCGCTCCTACGAGCAGTACTTC.